This record covers a single T cell receptor (beta chain). The antigen remains unidentified. This specimen belongs to a study of T-cell memory formation after mild COVID-19. Study outcomes and limitations: A second wave of clones peaked on day 37, and their SARS-CoV-2 specificity went unconfirmed. While clones contracting from day 15 to 85 were balanced between CD4 and CD8, later expanders leaned CD4+.

It was 5'RACE with constant-segment primers that produced the TCR alpha and TCR beta cDNA libraries, which carried sample barcodes and UMIs. TCRdb called the 5' RACE reads again in MiXCR, with one record for every CDR3 protein. The sample lists more than 300,000 distinct CDR3 sequences; more than 13% were seen once. Germline assignment: CDR1 LNHNV and CDR2 YYDKDF (reference sequence). J was trimmed by 4 bases and V by 2 bases; bases with no gene match: 5. The CDR3 runs 14 residues. What was sequenced was PBMCs or a T cell subset sorted from them (not recorded which). This TCR was sampled from a young man who had mild COVID-19 (a few samples of this study predate the infection). Cell type and time point are not known. This rearrangement joins TRBV15 to TRBJ2-7; 7 positions match TRBD1. The CDR3 reads CATSRSQDRYEQYF. CDR3 sequence (DNA): TGTGCCACCAGCAGATCTCAGGACAGGTACGAGCAGTACTTC.